Included here is one T cell receptor beta chain sequence, with context. Researchers prepared the TCRbeta library using unique molecular identifiers, the study reports. TCRdb analysed the PCR reads with MiXCR anew, one entry per CDR3 protein. The table has a few hundred thousand distinct CDR3 sequences, roughly 18% seen once. This sample is part of a study of T-cell reconstitution after alpha-beta-depleted transplantation in children. The CDR3 covers 13 residues. From germline, CDR1 is SGHRS and CDR2 YFSETQ. The ends were cut back, 4 bases at V and 5 bases at J, with 11 bases in the middle. The sequences come from PBMCs from the stem cell graft donor, collected from the stem cell graft. This sequence was found in a human donor who donated a stem cell graft to a child with acute lymphoblastic leukemia. The rearrangement joins TRBV5-1 to TRBJ2-3; tentative D call: TRBD2 (6 bases). The CDR3 loop is CASSTGLQDTQYF. CDR3 coding DNA: TGCGCCAGCAGCACGGGACTCCAAGATACGCAGTATTTT.